What follows is one TCR beta chain and its context. The target antigen is unknown. No DNA is shown, since the ends of the CDR3 on it are uncertain; the CDR3 is the one TCRdb lists. Researchers used the Oncomine TCR Beta short-read assay to sequence DNA from cultured CD4+ T cells. One entry per CDR3 protein, called by TCRdb with MiXCR from the PCR reads. This table holds roughly 15,000 distinct CDR3 sequences, roughly 59% found once. The data originate from a study of vaccination and CD4 T cells after COVID-19. Study information: Ranging from 14 to 241, the interval between dose two and post-vaccine sampling had a median of roughly 10 weeks. Whole-study findings and limits: Convalescent patients' median share of reactive clones seen only post-vaccination was 80% to 90%.

Treatment here: roughly 10-day PBMC culture with coronavirus spike peptide pools or control peptides (ViraFEST assay). A half-volume replacement of the medium with fresh IL-2 medium was performed on days 3 and 7. Looked up from germline, CDR1 is GTSNPN and CDR2 is SVGIG (reference sequence). The CDR3 spans 15 amino acids, including both terminal residues. The clonotype comes from a human donor who had recovered from COVID-19. The chain employs TRBV30 and TRBJ2-6; the table's D call of TRBD1 was not tested on the DNA. The source material was CD4+ T cells from blood, cultured in vitro, sampled after SARS-CoV-2 vaccination. The CDR3 loop reads CAWGRGSSGANVLIF.